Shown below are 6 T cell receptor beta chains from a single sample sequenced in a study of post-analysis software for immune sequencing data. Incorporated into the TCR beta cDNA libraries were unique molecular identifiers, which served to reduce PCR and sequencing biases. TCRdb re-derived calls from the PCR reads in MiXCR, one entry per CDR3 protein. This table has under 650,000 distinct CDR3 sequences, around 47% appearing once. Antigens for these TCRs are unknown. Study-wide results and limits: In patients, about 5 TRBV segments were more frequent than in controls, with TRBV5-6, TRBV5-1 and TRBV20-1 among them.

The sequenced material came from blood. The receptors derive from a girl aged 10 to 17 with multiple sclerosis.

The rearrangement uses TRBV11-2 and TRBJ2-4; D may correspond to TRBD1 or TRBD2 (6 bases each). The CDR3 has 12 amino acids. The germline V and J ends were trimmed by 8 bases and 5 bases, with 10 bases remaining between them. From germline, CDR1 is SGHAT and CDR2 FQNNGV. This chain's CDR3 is CASAGEENIQYF. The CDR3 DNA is TGTGCCAGCGCAGGGGAGGAAAACATTCAGTACTTC.

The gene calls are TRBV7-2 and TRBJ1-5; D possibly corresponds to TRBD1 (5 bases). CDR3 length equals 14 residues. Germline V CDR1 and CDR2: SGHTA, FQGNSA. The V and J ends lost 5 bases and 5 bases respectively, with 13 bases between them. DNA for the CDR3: TGTGCCAGCAGCCCGGCGGGGCCCCATCAGCCCCAGCATTTT. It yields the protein CASSPAGPHQPQHF. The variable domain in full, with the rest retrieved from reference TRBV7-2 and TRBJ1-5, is GAGVSQSPSNKVTEKGKDVELRCDPISGHTALYWYRQSLGQGLEFLIYFQGNSAPDKSGLPSDRFSAERTGGSVSTLTIQRTQQEDSAVYLCASSPAGPHQPQHFGDGTRLSIL.

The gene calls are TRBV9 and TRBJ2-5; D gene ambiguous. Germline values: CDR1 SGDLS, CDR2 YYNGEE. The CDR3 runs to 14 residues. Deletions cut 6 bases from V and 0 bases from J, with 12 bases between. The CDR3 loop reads CASTYGLYQETQYF. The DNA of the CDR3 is TGTGCCAGCACATACGGGCTTTACCAAGAGACCCAGTACTTC.

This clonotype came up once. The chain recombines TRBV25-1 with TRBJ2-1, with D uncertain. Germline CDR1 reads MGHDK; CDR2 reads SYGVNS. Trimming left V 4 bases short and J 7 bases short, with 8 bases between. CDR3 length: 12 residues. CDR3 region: CASSGLGNEQFF. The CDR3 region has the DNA TGTGCCAGCAGTGGGTTAGGGAATGAGCAGTTCTTC.

The CDR3 nucleotides are TGCAGCGTTGAAGGGCAGGTCCCCCACGAGCAGTACTTC. Its protein product is CSVEGQVPHEQYF. This sequence joins TRBV29-1 and TRBJ2-7; no clear D gene. Germline V gene lookup returns CDR1 SQVTM and CDR2 ANQGSEA. V shed 1 base and J shed 5 bases, with 12 bases lying between them. This CDR3 is 13 amino acids long.

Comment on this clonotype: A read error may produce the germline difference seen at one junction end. The chain's CDR3 is CASSSLREQCF. The CDR3 DNA reads TGTGCCAGCAGCTCTTTACGTGAGCAGTGCTTC. The chain combines TRBV9 with TRBJ2-1, with D unclear. The germline CDR1 and CDR2 sequences are SGDLS and YYNGEE. This CDR3 region has 11 residues.